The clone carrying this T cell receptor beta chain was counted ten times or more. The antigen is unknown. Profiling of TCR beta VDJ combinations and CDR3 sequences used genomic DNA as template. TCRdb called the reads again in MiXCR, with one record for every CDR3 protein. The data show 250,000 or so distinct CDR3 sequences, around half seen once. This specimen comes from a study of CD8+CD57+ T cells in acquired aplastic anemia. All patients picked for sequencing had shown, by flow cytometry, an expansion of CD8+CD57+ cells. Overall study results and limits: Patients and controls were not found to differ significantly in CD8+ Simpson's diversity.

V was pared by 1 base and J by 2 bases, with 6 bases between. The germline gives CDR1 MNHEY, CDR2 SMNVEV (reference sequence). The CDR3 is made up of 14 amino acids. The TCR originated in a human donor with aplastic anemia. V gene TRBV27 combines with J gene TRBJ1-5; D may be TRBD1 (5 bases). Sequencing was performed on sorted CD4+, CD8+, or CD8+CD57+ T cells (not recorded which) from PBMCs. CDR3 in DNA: TGTGCCAGCAGTTTATGGGGACGCAATCAGCCCCAGCATTTT. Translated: CASSLWGRNQPQHF.